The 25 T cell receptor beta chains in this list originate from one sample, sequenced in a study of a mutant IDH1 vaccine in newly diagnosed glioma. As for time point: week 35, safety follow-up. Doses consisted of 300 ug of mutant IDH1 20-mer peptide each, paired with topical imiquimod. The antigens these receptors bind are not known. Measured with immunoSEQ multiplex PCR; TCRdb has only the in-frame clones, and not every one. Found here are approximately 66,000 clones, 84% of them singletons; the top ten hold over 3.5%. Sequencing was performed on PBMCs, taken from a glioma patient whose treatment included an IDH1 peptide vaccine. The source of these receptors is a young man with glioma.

The CDR3 sequence is CASSYSRGGETQYF. DNA for the CDR3: TGTGCCAGCAGTTATTCAAGGGGAGGAGAGACCCAGTACTTC. The chain carries TRBV6-5 and TRBJ2-5, with a weak D call TRBD2 (6 bases). The germline V gene has CDR1 MNHEY and CDR2 SVGAGI. The V end was cut by 3 bases, the J end by 4 bases, with 12 bases between. The CDR3 spans 14 residues.

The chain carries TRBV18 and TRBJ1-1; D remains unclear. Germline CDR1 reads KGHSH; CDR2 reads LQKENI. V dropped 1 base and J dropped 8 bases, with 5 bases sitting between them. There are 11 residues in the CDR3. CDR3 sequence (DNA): TGTGCCAGCTCACCACTTGGGGAAGCTTTCTTT. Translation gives CASSPLGEAFF.

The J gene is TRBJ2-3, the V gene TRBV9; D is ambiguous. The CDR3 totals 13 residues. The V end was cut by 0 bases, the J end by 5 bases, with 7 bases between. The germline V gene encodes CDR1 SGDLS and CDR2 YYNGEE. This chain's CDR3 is CASSVGSGDTQYF. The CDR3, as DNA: TGTGCCAGCAGCGTAGGGTCCGGAGATACGCAGTATTTT.

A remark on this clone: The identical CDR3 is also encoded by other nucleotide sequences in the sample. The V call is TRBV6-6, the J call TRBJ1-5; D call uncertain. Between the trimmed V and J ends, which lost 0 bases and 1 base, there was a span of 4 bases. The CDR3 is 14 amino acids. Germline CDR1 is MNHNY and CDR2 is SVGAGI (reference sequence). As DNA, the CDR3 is TGTGCCAGCAGTTACTCGGGGAGCAATCAGCCCCAGCATTTT. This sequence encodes CASSYSGSNQPQHF.

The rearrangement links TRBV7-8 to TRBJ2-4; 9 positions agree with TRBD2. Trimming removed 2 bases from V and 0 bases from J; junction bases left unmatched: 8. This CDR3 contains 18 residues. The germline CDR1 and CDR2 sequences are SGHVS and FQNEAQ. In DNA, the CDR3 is TGTGCCAGCAGCTTAACAGCTTCTAGCGGGGCAGCCAAAAACATTCAGTACTTC. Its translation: CASSLTASSGAAKNIQYF.

CDR3 coding DNA: TGTGCCAGCGCGACAGGTCGGGGGCCGTACCAAGAGACCCAGTACTTC. It yields the protein CASATGRGPYQETQYF. The chain carries TRBV27 and TRBJ2-5, with D perhaps matching TRBD1 or TRBD2 (6 bases each). V lost 8 bases, J lost 0 bases, and 19 bases lay in between. The CDR3 covers 16 residues. The germline CDR1 and CDR2 sequences are MNHEY and SMNVEV (reference sequence).

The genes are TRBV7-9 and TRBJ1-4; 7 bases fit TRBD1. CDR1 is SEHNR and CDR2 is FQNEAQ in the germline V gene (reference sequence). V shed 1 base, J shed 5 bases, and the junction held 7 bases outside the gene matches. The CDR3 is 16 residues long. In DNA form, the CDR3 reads TGTGCCAGCAGCTTAGGAGGGGGACAGCACAATGAAAAACTGTTTTTT. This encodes CASSLGGGQHNEKLFF. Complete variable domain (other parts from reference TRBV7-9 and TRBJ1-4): DTGVSQNPRHKITKRGQNVTFRCDPISEHNRLYWYRQTLGQGPEFLTYFQNEAQLEKSRLLSDRFSAERPKGSFSTLEIQRTEQGDSAMYLCASSLGGGQHNEKLFFGSGTQLSVL.

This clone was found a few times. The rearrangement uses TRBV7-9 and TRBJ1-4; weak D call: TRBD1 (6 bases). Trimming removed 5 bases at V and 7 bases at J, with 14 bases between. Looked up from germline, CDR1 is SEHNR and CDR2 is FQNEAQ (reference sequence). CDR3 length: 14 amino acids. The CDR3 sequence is CASSPGTLSEKLFF. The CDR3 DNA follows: TGTGCCAGCAGCCCCGGGACACTAAGTGAAAAACTGTTTTTT.

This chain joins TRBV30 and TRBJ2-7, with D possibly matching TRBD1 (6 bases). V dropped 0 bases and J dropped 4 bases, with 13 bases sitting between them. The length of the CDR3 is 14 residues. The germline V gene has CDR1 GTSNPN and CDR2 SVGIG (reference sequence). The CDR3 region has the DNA TGTGCCTGGAGTGTACAACAGGGAGTATACGAGCAGTACTTC. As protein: CAWSVQQGVYEQYF. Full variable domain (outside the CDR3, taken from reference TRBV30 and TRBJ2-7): SQTIHQWPATLVQPVGSPLSLECTVEGTSNPNLYWYRQAAGRGLQLLFYSVGIGQISSEVPQNLSASRPQDRQFILSSKKLLLSDSGFYLCAWSVQQGVYEQYFGPGTRLTVT.

This CDR3 is CASINGQVPMSGYTF. DNA of the CDR3: TGTGCCAGCATAAACGGACAGGTTCCTATGAGCGGCTACACCTTC. This rearrangement joins TRBV28 to TRBJ1-2, with TRBD1 identical over 7 bases. With 7 bases clipped from V and 8 bases from J, the junction kept 16 bases outside the gene matches. This CDR3 has 15 residues. Germline loops: CDR1 MDHEN, CDR2 SYDVKM.

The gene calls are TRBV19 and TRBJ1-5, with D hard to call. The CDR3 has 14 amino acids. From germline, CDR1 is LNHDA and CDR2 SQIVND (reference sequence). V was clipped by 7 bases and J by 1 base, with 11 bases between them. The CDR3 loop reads CASKKGGSNQPQHF. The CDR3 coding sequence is TGTGCCAGTAAGAAGGGTGGCAGCAATCAGCCCCAGCATTTT. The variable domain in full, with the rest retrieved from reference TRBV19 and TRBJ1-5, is DGGITQSPKYLFRKEGQNVTLSCEQNLNHDAMYWYRQDPGQGLRLIYYSQIVNDFQKGDIAEGYSVSREKKESFPLTVTSAQKNPTAFYLCASKKGGSNQPQHFGDGTRLSIL.

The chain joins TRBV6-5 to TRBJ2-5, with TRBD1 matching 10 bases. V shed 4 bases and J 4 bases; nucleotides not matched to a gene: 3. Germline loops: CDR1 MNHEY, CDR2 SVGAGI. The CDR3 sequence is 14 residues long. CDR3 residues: CASSSDRGLETQYF. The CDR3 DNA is TGTGCCAGCAGTTCCGACAGGGGGCTAGAGACCCAGTACTTC.

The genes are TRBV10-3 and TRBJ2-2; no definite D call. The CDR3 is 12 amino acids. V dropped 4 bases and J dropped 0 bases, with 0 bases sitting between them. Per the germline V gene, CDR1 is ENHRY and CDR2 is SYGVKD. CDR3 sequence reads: CAISANTGELFF. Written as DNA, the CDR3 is TGTGCCATCAGTGCGAACACCGGGGAGCTGTTTTTT.

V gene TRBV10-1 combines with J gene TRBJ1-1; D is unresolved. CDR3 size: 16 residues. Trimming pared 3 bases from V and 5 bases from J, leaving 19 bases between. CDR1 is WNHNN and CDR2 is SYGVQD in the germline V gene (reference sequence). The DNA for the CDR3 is TGCGCCAGCAGTGAATGGGCGGGAAAACGAAGGACTGAAGCTTTCTTT. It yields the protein CASSEWAGKRRTEAFF.

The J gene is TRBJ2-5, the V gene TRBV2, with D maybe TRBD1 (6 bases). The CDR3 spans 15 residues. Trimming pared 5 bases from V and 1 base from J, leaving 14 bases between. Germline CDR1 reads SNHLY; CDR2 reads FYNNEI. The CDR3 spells CASSLQTGPQETQYF. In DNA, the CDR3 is TGTGCCAGCAGTCTCCAGACAGGACCCCAAGAGACCCAGTACTTC.

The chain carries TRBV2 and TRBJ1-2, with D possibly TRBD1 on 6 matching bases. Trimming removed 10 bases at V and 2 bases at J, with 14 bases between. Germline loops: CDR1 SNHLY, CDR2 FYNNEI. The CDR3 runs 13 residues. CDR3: CATADSPNYGYTF. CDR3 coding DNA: TGTGCCACTGCGGACAGCCCCAACTATGGCTACACCTTC.

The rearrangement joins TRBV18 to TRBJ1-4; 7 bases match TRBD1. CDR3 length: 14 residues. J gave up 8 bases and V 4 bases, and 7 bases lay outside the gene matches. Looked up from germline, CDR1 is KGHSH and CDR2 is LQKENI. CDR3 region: CASSQDRNLEKLFF. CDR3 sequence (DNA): TGTGCCAGCTCACAGGACAGGAATCTGGAAAAACTGTTTTTT.

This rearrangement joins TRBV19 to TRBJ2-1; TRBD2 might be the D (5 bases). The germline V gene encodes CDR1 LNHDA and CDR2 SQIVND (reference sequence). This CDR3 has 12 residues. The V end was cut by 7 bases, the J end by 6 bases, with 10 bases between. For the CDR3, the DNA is TGTGCCAGTAATCAAGAGGGCAATGAGCAGTTCTTC. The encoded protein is CASNQEGNEQFF.

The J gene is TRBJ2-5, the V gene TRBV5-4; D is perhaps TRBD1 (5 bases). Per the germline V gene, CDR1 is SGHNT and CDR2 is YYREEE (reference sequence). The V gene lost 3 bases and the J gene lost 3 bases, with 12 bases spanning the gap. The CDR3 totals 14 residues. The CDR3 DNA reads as TGTGCCAGCAGCTCCCACCCGACAGAAGAGACCCAGTACTTC. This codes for CASSSHPTEETQYF.

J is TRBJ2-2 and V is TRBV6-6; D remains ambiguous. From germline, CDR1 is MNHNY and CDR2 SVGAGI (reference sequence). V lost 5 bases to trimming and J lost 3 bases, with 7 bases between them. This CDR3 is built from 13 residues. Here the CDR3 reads CASSGSHTGELFF. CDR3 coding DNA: TGTGCCAGCAGTGGATCGCACACCGGGGAGCTGTTTTTT.

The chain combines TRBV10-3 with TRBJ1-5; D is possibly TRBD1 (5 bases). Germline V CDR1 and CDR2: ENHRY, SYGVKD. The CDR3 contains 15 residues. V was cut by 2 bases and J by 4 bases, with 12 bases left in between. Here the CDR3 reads CAISEGGGGNQPQHF. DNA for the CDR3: TGTGCCATCAGTGAGGGGGGAGGAGGGAATCAGCCCCAGCATTTT.

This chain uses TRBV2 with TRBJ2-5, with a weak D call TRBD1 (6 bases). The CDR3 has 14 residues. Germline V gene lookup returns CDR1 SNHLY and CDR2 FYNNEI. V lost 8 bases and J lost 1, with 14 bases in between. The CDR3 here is CASGQTKGQETQYF. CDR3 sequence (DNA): TGTGCCAGCGGACAGACCAAGGGCCAAGAGACCCAGTACTTC.

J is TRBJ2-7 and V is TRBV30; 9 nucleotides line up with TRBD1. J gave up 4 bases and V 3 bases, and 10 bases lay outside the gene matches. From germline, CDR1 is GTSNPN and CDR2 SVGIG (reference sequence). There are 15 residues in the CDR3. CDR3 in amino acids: CAWRDPGQGDYEQYF. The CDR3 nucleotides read TGTGCCTGGAGGGATCCGGGACAGGGTGATTACGAGCAGTACTTC.

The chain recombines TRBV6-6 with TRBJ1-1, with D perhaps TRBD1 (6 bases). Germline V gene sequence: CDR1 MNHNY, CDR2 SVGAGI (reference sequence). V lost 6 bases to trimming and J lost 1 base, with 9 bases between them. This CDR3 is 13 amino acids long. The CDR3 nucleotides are TGTGCCAGCAGATCGACAGGGAACACTGAAGCTTTCTTT. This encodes CASRSTGNTEAFF.

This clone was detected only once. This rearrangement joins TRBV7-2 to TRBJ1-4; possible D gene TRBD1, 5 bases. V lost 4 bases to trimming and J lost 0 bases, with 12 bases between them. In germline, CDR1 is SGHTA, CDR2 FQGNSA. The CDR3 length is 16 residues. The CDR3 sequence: CASSSPGVATNEKLFF. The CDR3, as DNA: TGTGCCAGCAGCTCCCCGGGGGTGGCAACTAATGAAAAACTGTTTTTT.